The clone carrying this T cell receptor beta chain was observed a few times. Each CDR3 protein gets one entry after TCRdb re-called the RT-PCR reads with MiXCR. The data show approximately 720,000 distinct CDR3 sequences, 14% seen once. The sequenced material came from memory CD4+ T cells from blood. The sequence was collected from a female donor in good health, serving as a healthy control.

The CDR3 nucleotides read TGCAGTGCTATCTCTCGGGCGGGAGGGGTCTACAATGAGCAGTTCTTC. Encoded protein: CSAISRAGGVYNEQFF. V gene TRBV20-1 combines with J gene TRBJ2-1, with TRBD2 matching over 9 bases. Trimming removed 4 bases from V and 3 bases from J; junction bases left unmatched: 10. Germline-derived CDR1 and CDR2 are DFQATT and SNEGSKA (reference sequence). The CDR3 spans 16 residues.